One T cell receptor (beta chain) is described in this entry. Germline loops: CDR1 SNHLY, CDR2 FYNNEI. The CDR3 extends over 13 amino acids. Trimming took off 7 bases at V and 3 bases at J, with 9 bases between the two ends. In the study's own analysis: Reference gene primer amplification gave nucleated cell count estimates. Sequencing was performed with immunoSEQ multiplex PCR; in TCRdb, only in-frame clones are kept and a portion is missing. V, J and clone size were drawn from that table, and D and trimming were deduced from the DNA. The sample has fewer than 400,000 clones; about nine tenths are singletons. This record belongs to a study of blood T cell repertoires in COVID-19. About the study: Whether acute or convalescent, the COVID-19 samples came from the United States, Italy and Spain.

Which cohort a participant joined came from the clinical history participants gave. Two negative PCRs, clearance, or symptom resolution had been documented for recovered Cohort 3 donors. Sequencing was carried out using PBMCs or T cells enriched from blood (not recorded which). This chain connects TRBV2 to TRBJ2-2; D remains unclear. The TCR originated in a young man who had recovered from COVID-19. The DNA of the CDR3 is TGTGCCAGCACGTCAGGCGACACCGGGGAGCTGTTTTTT. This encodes CASTSGDTGELFF.